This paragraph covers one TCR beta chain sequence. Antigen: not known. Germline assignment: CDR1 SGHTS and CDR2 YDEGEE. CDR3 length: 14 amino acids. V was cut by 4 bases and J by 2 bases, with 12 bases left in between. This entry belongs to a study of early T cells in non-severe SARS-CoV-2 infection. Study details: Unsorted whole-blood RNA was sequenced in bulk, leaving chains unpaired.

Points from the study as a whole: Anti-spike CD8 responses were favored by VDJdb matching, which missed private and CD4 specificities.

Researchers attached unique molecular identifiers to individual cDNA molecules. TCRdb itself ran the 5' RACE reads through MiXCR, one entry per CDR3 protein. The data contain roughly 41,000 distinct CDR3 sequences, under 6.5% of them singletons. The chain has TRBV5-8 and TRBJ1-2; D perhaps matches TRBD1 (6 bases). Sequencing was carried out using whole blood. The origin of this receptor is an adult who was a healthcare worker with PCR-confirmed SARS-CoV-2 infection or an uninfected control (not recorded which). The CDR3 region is CASSRSQGNYGYTF. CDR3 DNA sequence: TGTGCCAGCAGCAGGTCCCAGGGGAACTATGGCTACACCTTC.